This T cell receptor (beta chain) originates from a study of shared clonotypes between healthy human individuals. About the study: In total, the donors were two women and a few men aged 18 to 49. Overall study results and limits: Rarefaction revealed incomplete sorted-subset sequencing despite large depth. The small donor group covered limited genetic and exposure diversity. Non-shared clonotypes showed lower generation probabilities than clonotypes common to all four donors.

About this clone itself: Its antigen is undetermined.

Produced via immunoSEQ multiplex PCR; TCRdb's table is partial and in-frame only. Seen here are around 700,000 clones, around 67% observed once, and the top ten hold approximately 1.6%. This CDR3 comprises 14 residues. Trimming removed 1 base from V and 1 base from J, with 5 bases in between. Per germline, CDR1 MGHRA and CDR2 YSYEKL. This sequence joins TRBV4-1 and TRBJ2-1; D is unclear. Sequences were obtained from memory CD4+ T cells sorted from blood. Subset specified: CD45RA-negative fraction. The source is a young woman in good health. The CDR3 sequence is CASSQVASYNEQFF. As DNA, the CDR3 is TGCGCCAGCAGCCAAGTGGCTTCCTACAATGAGCAGTTCTTC.